This is a list of T cell receptor beta chains from one sample in a study of post-analysis software for immune sequencing data. One entry per CDR3 protein results from TCRdb running MiXCR on the PCR reads. This table has 600,000 to 700,000 distinct CDR3 sequences, 55% to 60% appearing once. The specimen was blood. These receptor sequences come from a girl aged 2-9 years with multiple sclerosis. The CDR3 runs from the conserved cysteine through the conserved F or W. The order of the fields is J gene, V gene, clone size, CDR3 protein. Size is omitted from some rows. Given values are once, few, many or a class for expanded clones.

TRBJ2-7,TRBV12-3/TRBV12-4,-,CASTKGPEQYF
TRBJ2-1,TRBV6-2/TRBV6-3,-,CASSYQGPTSDEQFF
-,TRBV6-6,-,CASSSHPGTAKETQYF
TRBJ2-3,TRBV12-3/TRBV12-4,-,CASSLGVVARDTQYF
TRBJ2-5,TRBV28,-,CASSFDRAGRETQYF
TRBJ1-2,TRBV29-1,-,CSVRDRSESGYTF
TRBJ1-2,TRBV20-1,-,CSALGGLSYGYTF
-,TRBV11-2,once,CASSLVTRYEQYF
TRBJ2-1,TRBV6-1,few,CASTLRGTSGGEANEQFF
TRBJ2-5,TRBV29-1,-,CSVGGQDQETQYF
TRBJ1-4,TRBV9,-,CASKATTNEKLFF
TRBJ2-3,TRBV7-6,once,CASSLATGLTDTQYF
TRBJ2-7,TRBV6-6,-,CASRYQQGSYEQYF
TRBJ2-7,TRBV21-1,few,CASSKVGRVRNEQYF
TRBJ2-5,TRBV7-2,-,CASSLLGDKETQYF
TRBJ1-1,TRBV7-9,-,CASSYGYRGRNTEAFF
TRBJ2-1,TRBV29-1,-,CSVGDLYNEQFF
TRBJ2-1,TRBV7-9,-,CASRRRSLNEQFF
TRBJ2-1,TRBV12-3/TRBV12-4,few,CASSFQIYNEQFF
TRBJ2-1,TRBV10-3,-,CAISPRDSSYNEQFF
TRBJ2-1,TRBV6-5,few,CASSYSSGRDEQFF
TRBJ2-3,TRBV2,-,CASSASEDTQYF
TRBJ2-3,TRBV29-1,-,CSVEAGGPTDTQYF
TRBJ1-2,TRBV10-1,-,CASSDPGGYGYTF
TRBJ1-2,TRBV25-1,-,CATRGLQDGYTF
TRBJ2-5,TRBV4-1,-,CASSQDSQQETQYF
TRBJ2-7,TRBV6-1,once,CASSEHGIPYEQYF
-,TRBV7-9,-,CASSPESDEQYF
TRBJ2-5,TRBV11-2,-,CASSPRGRETQYF
TRBJ1-5,TRBV2,-,CASTGEGNQPQHF
TRBJ2-3,TRBV7-2,-,CASSSTREGGDTQYF
TRBJ1-1,TRBV7-9,few,CASSLDTATEAFF
TRBJ2-3,TRBV3-1,-,CASSPRVYTDTQYF
TRBJ2-6,TRBV5-1,-,CASSLARGGAGANVLTF
TRBJ2-7,TRBV10-3,-,CARTCIQGSSYEQYF
TRBJ2-5,TRBV7-9,once,CASSDPPADQETQYF
TRBJ2-7,TRBV6-4,-,CASSIRALTRGYEQYF
TRBJ2-3,TRBV10-1,-,CASSESGAADTQYF
TRBJ2-7,TRBV7-2,-,CASSLVAYYEQYF
TRBJ2-3,TRBV9,-,CASSSRTGPDTQYF
TRBJ2-4,TRBV12-3/TRBV12-4,-,CASSLDRDTTWDKNIQYF
TRBJ2-1,TRBV7-9,once,CASSLEGNNNEQFF
TRBJ1-1,TRBV5-1,few,CASSLAGQIVENTEAFF
TRBJ2-1,TRBV14,-,CASSLQGARQRNEQFF
TRBJ1-2,TRBV11-2,-,CASSLTQNYGYTF
TRBJ2-5,TRBV11-1,once,CASSPGILGTVSPETQYF
TRBJ1-1,TRBV29-1,few,CSVWARGKAFF
TRBJ1-2,TRBV10-3,-,CATRSGGGYTF
TRBJ2-5,TRBV20-1,-,CSAREAGGVETQYF
TRBJ2-5,TRBV2,-,CASSEAGQGKTQYF
TRBJ2-2,TRBV29-1,few,CSVVHSGGRELFF
TRBJ2-3,TRBV11-2,-,CASITPGLAGESYTPGTDTQYF
TRBJ2-3,TRBV5-1,-,CASATSVQEDTQYF
TRBJ2-7,TRBV28,-,CASSNPGTPSYEQYF